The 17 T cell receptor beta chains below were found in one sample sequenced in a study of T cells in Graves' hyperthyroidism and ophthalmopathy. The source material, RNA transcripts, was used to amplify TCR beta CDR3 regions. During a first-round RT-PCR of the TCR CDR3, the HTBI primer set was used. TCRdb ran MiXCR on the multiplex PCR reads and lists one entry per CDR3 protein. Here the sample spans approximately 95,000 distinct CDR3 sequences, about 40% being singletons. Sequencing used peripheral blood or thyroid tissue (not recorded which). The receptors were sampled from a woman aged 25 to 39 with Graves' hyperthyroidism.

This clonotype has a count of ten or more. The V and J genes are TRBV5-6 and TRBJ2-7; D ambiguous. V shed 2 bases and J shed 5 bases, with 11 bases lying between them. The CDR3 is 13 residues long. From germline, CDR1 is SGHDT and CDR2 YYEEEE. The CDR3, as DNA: TGTGCCAGCAGCTTAGTTGGATACAACGAGCAGTACTTC. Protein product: CASSLVGYNEQYF.

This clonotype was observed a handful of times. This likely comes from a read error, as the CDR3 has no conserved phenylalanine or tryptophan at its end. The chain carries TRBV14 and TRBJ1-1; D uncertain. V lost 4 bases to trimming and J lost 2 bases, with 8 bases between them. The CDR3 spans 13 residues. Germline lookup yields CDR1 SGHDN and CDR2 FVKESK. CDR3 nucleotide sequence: TGTGCCAGCAGCCTAACAGTCAACACTGAAGCTTTCTCT. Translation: CASSLTVNTEAFS.

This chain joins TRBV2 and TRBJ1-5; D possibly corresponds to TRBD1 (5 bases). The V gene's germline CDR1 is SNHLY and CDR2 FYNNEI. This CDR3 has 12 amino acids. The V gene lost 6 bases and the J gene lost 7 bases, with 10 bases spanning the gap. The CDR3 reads CASRADRQPQHF. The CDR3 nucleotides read TGTGCCAGCAGGGCTGACAGACAGCCCCAGCATTTT.

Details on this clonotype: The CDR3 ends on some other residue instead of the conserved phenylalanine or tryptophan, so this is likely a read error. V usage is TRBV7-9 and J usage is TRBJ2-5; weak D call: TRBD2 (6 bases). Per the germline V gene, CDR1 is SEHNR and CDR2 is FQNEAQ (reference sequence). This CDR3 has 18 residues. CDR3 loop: CASSHAPKGSWEVEAQYL. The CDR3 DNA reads TGTGCCAGCAGCCACGCCCCGAAGGGGTCCTGGGAGGTAGAGGCCCAGTACCTC.

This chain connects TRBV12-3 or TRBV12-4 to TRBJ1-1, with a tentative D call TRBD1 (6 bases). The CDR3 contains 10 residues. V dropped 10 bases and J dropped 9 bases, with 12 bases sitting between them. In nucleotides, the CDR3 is TGTGCCACAAGGGGGGGCAAAGCTTTCTTT. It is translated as CATRGGKAFF.

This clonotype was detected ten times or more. The CDR3, as DNA: TGTGCCAGCAGCGATCGGGTGACGTACGAGCAGTACTTC. It yields the protein CASSDRVTYEQYF. This chain uses TRBV7-3 with TRBJ2-7; D is unresolved. Trimming took off 5 bases at V and 4 bases at J, with 12 bases between the two ends. The CDR3 spans 13 residues. Germline CDR1 and CDR2: SGHTA and FQGTGA.

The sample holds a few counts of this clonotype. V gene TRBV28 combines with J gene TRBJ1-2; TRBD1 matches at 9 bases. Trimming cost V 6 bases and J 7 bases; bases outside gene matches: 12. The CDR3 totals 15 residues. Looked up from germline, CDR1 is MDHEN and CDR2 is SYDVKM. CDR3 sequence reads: CASSHRGRIVTGYTF. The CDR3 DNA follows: TGTGCCAGCAGCCACAGGGGGCGGATAGTCACTGGCTACACCTTC.

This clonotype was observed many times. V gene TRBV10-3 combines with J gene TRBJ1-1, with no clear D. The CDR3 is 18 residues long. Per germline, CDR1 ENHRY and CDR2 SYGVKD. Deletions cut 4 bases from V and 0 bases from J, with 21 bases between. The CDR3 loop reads CAISGSRRNPNMNTEAFF. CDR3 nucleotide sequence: TGTGCCATCAGTGGGTCTCGGAGGAACCCTAACATGAACACTGAAGCTTTCTTT.

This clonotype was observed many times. CDR3 sequence (DNA): TGTGCCAGCAGCCTCAGGACTAGCGGTAGCACAGATACGCAGTATTTT. Residues: CASSLRTSGSTDTQYF. The rearrangement joins TRBV7-9 to TRBJ2-3, with 10 bases that match TRBD2. The germline V gene encodes CDR1 SEHNR and CDR2 FQNEAQ (reference sequence). Trimming took 5 bases from V and 0 from J; bases not matched to a gene: 5. The CDR3 loop spans 16 amino acids.

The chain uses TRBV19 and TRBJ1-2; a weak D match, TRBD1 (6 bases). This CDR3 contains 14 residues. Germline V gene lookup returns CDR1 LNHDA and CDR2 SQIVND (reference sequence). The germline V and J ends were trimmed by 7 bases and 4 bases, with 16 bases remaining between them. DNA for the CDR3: TGTGCCAGTAACCCGACAGGAGGTACCTATGGCTACACCTTC. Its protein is CASNPTGGTYGYTF.

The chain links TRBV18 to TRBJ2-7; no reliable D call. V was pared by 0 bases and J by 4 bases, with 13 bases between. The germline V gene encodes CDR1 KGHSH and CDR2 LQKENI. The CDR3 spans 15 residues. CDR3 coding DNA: TGTGCCAGCTCACCACCAATGCAGTGGGATTACGAGCAGTACTTC. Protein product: CASSPPMQWDYEQYF.

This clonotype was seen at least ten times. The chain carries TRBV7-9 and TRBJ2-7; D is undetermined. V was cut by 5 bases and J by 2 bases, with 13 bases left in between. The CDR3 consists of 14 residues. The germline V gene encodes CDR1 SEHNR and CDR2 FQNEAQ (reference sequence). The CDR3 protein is CASSLDLVTYEQYF. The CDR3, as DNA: TGTGCCAGCAGCCTTGACTTGGTTACCTACGAGCAGTACTTC.

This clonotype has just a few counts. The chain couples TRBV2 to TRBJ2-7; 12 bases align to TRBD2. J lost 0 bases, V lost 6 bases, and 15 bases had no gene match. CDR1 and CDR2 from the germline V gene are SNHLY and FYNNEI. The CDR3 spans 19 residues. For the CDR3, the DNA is TGTGCCAGCAGCCCCGCGCTAGCGGGAGGGCCCTGGAGCTCCTACGAGCAGTACTTC. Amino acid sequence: CASSPALAGGPWSSYEQYF.

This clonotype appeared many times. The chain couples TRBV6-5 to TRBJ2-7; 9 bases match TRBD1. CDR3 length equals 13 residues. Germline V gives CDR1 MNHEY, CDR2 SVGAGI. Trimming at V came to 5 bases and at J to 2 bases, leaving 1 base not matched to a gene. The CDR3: CASSRTGAYEQYF. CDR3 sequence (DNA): TGTGCCAGCAGTAGGACAGGGGCCTACGAGCAGTACTTC.

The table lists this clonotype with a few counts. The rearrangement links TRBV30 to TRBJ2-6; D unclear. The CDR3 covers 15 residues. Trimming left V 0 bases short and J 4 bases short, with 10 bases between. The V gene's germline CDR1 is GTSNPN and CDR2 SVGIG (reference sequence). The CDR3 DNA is TGTGCCTGGAGTGTAGATGCCTACGGGGCCAACGTCCTGACTTTC. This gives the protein CAWSVDAYGANVLTF.

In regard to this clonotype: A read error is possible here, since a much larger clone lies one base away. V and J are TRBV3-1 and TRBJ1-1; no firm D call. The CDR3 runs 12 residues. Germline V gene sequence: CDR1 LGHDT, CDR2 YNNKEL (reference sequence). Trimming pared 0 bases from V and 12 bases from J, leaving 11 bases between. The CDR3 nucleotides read TGTGCCAGCAGCCAAGAGGCCAGGATAACTTTCTTT. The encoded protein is CASSQEARITFF.

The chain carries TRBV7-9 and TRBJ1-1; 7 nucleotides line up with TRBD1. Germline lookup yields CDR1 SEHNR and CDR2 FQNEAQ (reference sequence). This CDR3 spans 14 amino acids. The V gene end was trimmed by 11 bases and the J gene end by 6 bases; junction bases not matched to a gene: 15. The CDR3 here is CAERPGGLNPEAFF. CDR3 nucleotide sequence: TGTGCCGAAAGACCAGGGGGTCTTAATCCTGAAGCTTTCTTT. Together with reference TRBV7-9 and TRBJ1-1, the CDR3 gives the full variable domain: DTGVSQNPRHKITKRGQNVTFRCDPISEHNRLYWYRQTLGQGPEFLTYFQNEAQLEKSRLLSDRFSAERPKGSFSTLEIQRTEQGDSAMYLCAERPGGLNPEAFFGQGTRLTVV.